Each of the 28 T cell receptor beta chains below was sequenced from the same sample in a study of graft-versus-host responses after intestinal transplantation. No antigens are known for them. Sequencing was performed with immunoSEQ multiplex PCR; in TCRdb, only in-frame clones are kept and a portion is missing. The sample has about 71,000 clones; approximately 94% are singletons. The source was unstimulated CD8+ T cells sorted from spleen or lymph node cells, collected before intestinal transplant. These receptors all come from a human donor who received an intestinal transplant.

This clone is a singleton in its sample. The CDR3 loop is CATSRGKGLYSNQPQHF. The DNA for the CDR3 is TGTGCCACCAGCAGAGGAAAGGGGTTATATAGCAATCAGCCCCAGCATTTT. The chain combines TRBV15 with TRBJ1-5; D possibly corresponds to TRBD1 (5 bases). CDR3 length equals 17 residues. CDR1 and CDR2 from the germline V gene are LNHNV and YYDKDF (reference sequence). Trimming removed 1 base from V and 0 bases from J, with 13 bases in between.

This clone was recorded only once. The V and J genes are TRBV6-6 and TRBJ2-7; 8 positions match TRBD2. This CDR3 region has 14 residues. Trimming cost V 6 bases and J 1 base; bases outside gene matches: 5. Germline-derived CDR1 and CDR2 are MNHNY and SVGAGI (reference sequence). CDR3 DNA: TGTGCCAGCAGCCAAGCGGGAGAGTCCTACGAGCAGTACTTC. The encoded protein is CASSQAGESYEQYF.

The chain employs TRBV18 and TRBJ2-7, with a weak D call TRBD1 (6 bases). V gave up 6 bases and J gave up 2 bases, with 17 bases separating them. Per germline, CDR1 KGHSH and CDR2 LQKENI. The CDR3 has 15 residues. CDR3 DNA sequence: TGTGCCAGCTCCAATTTGGGACAAATTCCCTACGAGCAGTACTTC. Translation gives CASSNLGQIPYEQYF.

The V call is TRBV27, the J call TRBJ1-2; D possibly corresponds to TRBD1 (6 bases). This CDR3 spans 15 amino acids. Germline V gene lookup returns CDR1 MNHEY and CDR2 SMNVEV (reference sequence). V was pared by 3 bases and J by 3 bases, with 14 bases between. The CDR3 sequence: CASSLGGRGHYGYTF. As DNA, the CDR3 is TGTGCCAGCAGTTTGGGTGGCCGGGGGCACTATGGCTACACCTTC.

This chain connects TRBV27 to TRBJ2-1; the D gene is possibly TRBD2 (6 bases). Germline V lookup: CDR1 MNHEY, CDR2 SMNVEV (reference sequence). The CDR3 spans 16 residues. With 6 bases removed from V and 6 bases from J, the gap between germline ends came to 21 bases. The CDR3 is CASRGGLPLLSNEQFF. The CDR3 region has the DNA TGTGCCAGCAGGGGAGGACTCCCCCTGCTGAGCAATGAGCAGTTCTTC.

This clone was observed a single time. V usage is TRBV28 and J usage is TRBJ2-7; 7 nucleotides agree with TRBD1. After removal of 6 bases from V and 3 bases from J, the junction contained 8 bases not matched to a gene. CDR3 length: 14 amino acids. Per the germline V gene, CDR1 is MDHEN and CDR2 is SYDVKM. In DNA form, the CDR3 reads TGTGCCAGCAGACATATGGGACAGTACTACGAGCAGTACTTC. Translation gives CASRHMGQYYEQYF. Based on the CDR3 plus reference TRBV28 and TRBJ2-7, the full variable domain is DVKVTQSSRYLVKRTGEKVFLECVQDMDHENMFWYRQDPGLGLRLIYFSYDVKMKEKGDIPEGYSVSREKKERFSLILESASTNQTSMYLCASRHMGQYYEQYFGPGTRLTVT.

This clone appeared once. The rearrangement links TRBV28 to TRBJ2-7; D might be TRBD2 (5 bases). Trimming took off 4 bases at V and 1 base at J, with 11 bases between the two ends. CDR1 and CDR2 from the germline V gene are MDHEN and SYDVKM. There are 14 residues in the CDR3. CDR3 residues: CASSYQLGSYEQYF. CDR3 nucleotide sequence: TGTGCCAGCAGTTATCAACTAGGGTCCTACGAGCAGTACTTC.

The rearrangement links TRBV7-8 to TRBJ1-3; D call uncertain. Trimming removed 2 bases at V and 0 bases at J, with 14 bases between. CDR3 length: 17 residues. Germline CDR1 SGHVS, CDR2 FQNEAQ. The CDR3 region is CASSLKNGDSSGNTIYF. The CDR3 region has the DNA TGTGCCAGCAGCTTAAAAAACGGGGATAGCTCTGGAAACACCATATATTTT.

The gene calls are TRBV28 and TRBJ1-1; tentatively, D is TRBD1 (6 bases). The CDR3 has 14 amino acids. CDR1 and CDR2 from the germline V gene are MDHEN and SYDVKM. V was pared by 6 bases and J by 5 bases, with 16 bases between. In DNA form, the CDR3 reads TGTGCCAGCAGCTCCAGGGGAGGGAGGACTGAAGCTTTCTTT. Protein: CASSSRGGRTEAFF.

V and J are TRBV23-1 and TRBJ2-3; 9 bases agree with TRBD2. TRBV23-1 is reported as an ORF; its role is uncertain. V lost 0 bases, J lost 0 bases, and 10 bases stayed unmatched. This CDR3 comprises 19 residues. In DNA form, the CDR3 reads TGCGCCAGCAGTCAATCCCGGCCTAGCGGGGCCACTAGCACAGATACGCAGTATTTT. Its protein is CASSQSRPSGATSTDTQYF.

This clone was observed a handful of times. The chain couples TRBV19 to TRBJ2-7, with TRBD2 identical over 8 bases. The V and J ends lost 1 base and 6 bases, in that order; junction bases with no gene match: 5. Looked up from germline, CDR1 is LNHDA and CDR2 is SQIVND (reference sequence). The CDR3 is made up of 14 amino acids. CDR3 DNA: TGTGCCAGTAGTATAGCGGGAGGGCCAAGCGAGCAGTACTTC. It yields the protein CASSIAGGPSEQYF.

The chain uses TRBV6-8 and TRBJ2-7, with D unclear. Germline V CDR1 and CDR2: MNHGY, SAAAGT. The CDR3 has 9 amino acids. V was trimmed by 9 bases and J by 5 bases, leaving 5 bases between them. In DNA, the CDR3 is TGTGCCAGAACCCACGAGCAGTACTTC. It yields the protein CARTHEQYF.

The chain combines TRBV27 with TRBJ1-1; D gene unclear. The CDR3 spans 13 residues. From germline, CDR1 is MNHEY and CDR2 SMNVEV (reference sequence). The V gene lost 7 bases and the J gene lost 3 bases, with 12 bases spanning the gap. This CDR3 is CASNSRCDTEAFF. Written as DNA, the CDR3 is TGTGCCAGCAACAGCCGGTGTGACACTGAAGCTTTCTTT.

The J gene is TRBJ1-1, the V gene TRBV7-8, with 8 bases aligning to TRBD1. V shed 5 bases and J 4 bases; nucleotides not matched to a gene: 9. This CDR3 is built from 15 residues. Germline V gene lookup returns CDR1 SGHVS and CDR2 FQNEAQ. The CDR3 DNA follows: TGTGCCAGCAGCCCGCCCGTGACAGGGGTCACTGAAGCTTTCTTT. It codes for CASSPPVTGVTEAFF.

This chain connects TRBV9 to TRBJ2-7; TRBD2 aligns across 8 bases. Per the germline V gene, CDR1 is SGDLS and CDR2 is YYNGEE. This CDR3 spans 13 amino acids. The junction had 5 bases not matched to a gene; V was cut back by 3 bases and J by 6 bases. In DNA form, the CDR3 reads TGTGCCAGCAGCGACGGGGGGGGTACCGAGCAGTACTTC. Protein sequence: CASSDGGGTEQYF.

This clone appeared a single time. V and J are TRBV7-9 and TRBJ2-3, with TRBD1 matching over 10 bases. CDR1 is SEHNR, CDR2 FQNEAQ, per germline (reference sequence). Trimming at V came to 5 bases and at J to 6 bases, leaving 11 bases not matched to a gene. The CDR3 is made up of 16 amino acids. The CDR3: CASSPPDRGRGDTQYF. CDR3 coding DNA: TGTGCCAGCAGCCCACCCGACAGGGGGCGCGGGGATACGCAGTATTTT.

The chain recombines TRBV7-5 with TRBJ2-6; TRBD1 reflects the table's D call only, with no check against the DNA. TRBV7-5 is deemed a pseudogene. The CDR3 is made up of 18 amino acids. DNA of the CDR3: TGTGCCAGAAACCTCGGGACAGGGGGGAGCTCTGGGGCCAACGTCCTGACTTTC. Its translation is CARNLGTGGSSGANVLTF.

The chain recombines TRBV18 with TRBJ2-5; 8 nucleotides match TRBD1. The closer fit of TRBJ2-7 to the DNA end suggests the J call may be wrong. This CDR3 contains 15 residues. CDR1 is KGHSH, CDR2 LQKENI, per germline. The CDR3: CASSPPKTGAYEQYF. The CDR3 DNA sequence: TGTGCCAGCTCACCACCGAAGACAGGGGCCTACGAGCAGTACTTC.

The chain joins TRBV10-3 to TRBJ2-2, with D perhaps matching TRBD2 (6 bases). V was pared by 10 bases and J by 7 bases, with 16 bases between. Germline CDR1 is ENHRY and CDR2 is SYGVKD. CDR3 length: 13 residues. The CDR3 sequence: CATRRRGGGELFF. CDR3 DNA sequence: TGTGCCACCCGCAGGAGGGGAGGCGGGGAGCTGTTTTTT.

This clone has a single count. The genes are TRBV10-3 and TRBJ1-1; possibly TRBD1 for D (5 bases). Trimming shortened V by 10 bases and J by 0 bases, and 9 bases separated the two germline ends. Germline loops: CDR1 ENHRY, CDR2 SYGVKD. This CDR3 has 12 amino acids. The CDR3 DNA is TGTGCCAGTGCAGGGCTGAACACTGAAGCTTTCTTT. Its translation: CASAGLNTEAFF.

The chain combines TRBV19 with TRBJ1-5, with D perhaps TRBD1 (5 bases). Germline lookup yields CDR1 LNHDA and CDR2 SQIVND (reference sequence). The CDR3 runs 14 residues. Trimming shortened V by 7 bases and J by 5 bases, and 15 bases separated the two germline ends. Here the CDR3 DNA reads TGTGCCAGTACCCGGGTGGGGCTCTATCAGCCCCAGCATTTT. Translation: CASTRVGLYQPQHF.

The DNA of the CDR3 is TGTGCCAGCAGCCCCGAAGGGGAGTTCGGGACTGGTGACTACGAGCAGTACTTC. Protein: CASSPEGEFGTGDYEQYF. V gene TRBV28 combines with J gene TRBJ2-7; a possible D gene is TRBD2 (6 bases). Germline V gives CDR1 MDHEN, CDR2 SYDVKM. The CDR3 contains 18 residues. V was trimmed by 6 bases and J by 3 bases, leaving 27 bases between them.

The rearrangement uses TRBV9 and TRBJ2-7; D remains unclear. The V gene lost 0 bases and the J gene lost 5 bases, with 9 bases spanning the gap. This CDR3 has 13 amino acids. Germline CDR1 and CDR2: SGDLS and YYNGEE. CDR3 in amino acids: CASSVAEGNEQYF. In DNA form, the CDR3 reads TGTGCCAGCAGCGTAGCTGAAGGGAACGAGCAGTACTTC.

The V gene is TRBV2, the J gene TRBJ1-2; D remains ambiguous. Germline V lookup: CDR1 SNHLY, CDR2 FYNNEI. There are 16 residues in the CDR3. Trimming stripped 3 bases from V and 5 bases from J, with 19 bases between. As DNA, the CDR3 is TGTGCCAGCAGTGACCGGGAGTACAACTATCAGTATGGCTACACCTTC. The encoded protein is CASSDREYNYQYGYTF.

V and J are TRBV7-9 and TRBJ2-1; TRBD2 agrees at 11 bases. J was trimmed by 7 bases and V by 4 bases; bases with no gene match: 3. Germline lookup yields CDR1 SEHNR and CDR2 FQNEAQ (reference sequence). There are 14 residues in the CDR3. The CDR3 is CASSYSGRGNEQFF. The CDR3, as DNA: TGTGCCAGCAGCTATAGCGGGAGGGGGAATGAGCAGTTCTTC.

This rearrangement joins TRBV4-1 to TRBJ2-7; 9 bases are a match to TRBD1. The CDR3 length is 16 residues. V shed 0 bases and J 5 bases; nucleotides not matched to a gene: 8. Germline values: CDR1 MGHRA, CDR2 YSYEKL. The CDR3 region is CASSQDPRTGVHEQYF. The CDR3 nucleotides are TGCGCCAGCAGCCAAGATCCGCGGACAGGGGTCCACGAGCAGTACTTC.

The CDR3 reads CASSPWTGTGETQYF. The CDR3 nucleotides are TGTGCCAGCTCACCTTGGACAGGGACAGGGGAGACCCAGTACTTC. The rearrangement uses TRBV18 and TRBJ2-5; 9 positions agree with TRBD1. V lost 3 bases to trimming and J lost 5 bases; unmatched junction nucleotides: 7. Germline values: CDR1 KGHSH, CDR2 LQKENI. The CDR3 spans 15 residues.

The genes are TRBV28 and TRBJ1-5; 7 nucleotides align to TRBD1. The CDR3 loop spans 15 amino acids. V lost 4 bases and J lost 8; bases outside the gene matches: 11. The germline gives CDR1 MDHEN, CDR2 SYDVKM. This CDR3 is CASSSLQGVGKPQHF. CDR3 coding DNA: TGTGCCAGCAGTTCCCTCCAGGGGGTGGGTAAGCCCCAGCATTTT.